One sample yielded the 2 T cell receptor beta chains listed below, sequenced in a study of monozygotic twins with inflammatory bowel disease. From its re-call of the 5' RACE reads, TCRdb lists each CDR3 protein once, without DNA. Its table lists just over 300,000 distinct CDR3 sequences. Source material: blood. The receptor set was obtained from a human donor with ulcerative colitis or Crohn's disease, or a healthy co-twin of an affected twin (not recorded which).

The chain employs TRBV5-1 and TRBJ2-5; TCRdb selects TRBD1, and the lack of DNA leaves this call unchecked. There are 15 residues in the CDR3. Germline CDR1 reads SGHRS; CDR2 reads YFSETQ. This CDR3 is CASSPDRGQSQTQYF.

The CDR3 here is CASSLTDSSYEQYF. The J gene is TRBJ2-7, the V gene TRBV7-2. This CDR3 has 14 amino acids. Germline loops: CDR1 SGHTA, CDR2 FQGNSA. The complete variable domain, with remaining parts taken from reference TRBV7-2 and TRBJ2-7, reads GAGVSQSPSNKVTEKGKDVELRCDPISGHTALYWYRQSLGQGLEFLIYFQGNSAPDKSGLPSDRFSAERTGGSVSTLTIQRTQQEDSAVYLCASSLTDSSYEQYFGPGTRLTVT.